This entry is about one T cell receptor (beta chain). Its specific antigen is unknown. Base qualities are not at hand, and no much larger clone is one base apart. The CDR3 goes from the cysteine to the phenylalanine over 13 residues. The CDR3 DNA has 39 bases and is translated from base 1. The germline V gene (reference sequence) specifies MNHNY as CDR1 and SVGAGI as CDR2. At the junction V is shortened by 6 bases and J by 3 bases, with 12 bases in between. The cohort comprised some 700 healthy bone marrow donors. At the time of sampling, every cohort member was nominally healthy, though immune exposures that went unrecorded were likely present. The donor was CMV seropositive and belonged to the group of 250 to 300 seropositive cohort members. Each donor provided a peripheral blood sample, and peripheral blood mononuclear cells were used for TCR beta sequencing. The Qiagen DNeasy Blood Extraction Kit was used to extract genomic DNA from the blood cell samples.

The data were obtained in a study of cytomegalovirus exposure and HLA in healthy donors (dated by TCRdb to the late 2010s). At the level of the whole study: According to an earlier analysis of a few hundred of the donors, about 190 million T cells yielded over 90 million unique TCR beta sequences and approximately 300 Gb of sequence data. Roughly 300 gigabases of sequencing data and around 87 million unique TCR sequences were included in an early release covering about 620 HLA-typed donors. Of the roughly 410 genotyped donors, roughly 76% were placed in the genetic ancestry cluster associated with self-reported Caucasian donors. The study aimed to test whether cataloging public T cell receptors could reveal signatures of past pathogen exposure. The T cell repertoires of 666 subjects were profiled by immunosequencing and related to cytomegalovirus serostatus. Besides the first cohort of more than 650 subjects, a separate validation cohort made up of around 120 different subjects was used. To predict cytomegalovirus infection status, the study combined high-throughput TCR immunosequencing, statistical association of individual TCRs with disease status, and machine learning. In a later analysis, previously published TCR beta repertoires from 550 to 700 donors were re-analyzed and high-resolution HLA genotyping was added so that TCR occurrence patterns could be studied. Rather than drawing on any new phenotypic data, the later analysis identified candidate immune exposures from TCR beta sequences and the way those sequences occurred across donors. An earlier analysis of about 600 of the donors used high-throughput TCR beta sequencing to judge whether each TCR beta V gene segment behaved as functional or pseudogenic. Donor age, sex, ethnicity and CMV serostatus were compiled together with the repertoire data. Genome-wide SNP genotypes for about 60% of the roughly 670 donors were used in a later genetic analysis, which treated that subset as a discovery cohort. Every repertoire in the discovery cohort had been generated on one and the same sequencing platform. Both class I and class II loci were covered by HLA typing, at four-digit resolution. The number of donors typed differed by locus, with about 629-630 for A, B, C, DRB1 and DQB1, over 500 for DQA1, 606 for DPA1, and around 450 for DPB1. Because of strong linkage in the cohort, four or five DR-DQ haplotypes were treated as single units for association and clustering. Among almost 400 genotyped donors of the cohort, an average of about 240,000 unique TCR beta nucleotide sequences were sequenced per donor, about a sixth of them non-productive. Broad study findings and their caveats: In an earlier analysis of some 500 of the donors, most TCR beta V segments appeared in productive rearrangements about 87% or about 30% of the time, broadly matching IMGT annotations. According to a later analysis, TCR association rates differed among HLA loci, with DRB1 alleles showing the most associated TCRs and HLA-C alleles showing the fewest. A later genetic analysis reported fewer N-insertions in productive TCRs among donors in an Asian-associated ancestry cluster than the roughly 700-donor mean. CMV serostatus was the only immune exposure information available for the cohort. A later genetic analysis associated a missense DCLRE1C variant with V-gene and J-gene trimming of TCR beta chains, and an independent cohort replicated the association. The 87-base-pair reads could not distinguish some IMGT-functional V segments, including TRBV6-2 and TRBV6-3, so those segments were excluded. In vitro tests confirmed that three of the cytomegalovirus-associated TCR beta chains recognize cytomegalovirus antigens. The sequencing pipeline was judged likely to have produced a cluster of highly shared sequence variants as a technical artifact. Several of the top co-occurrence clusters appeared to be linked to parvovirus B19, influenza, CMV and Epstein-Barr virus, according to a later analysis. A further reported finding was that TCR beta sequences accurately predicted the HLA-A and HLA-B alleles for most subjects in the first cohort. This cohort had only TCR beta chains sequenced, and the lack of alpha or paired-chain data limited which features could be detected. The classifier was reported to diagnose cytomegalovirus status with high specificity and sensitivity in both the original cohort and the validation cohort. The authors suggested that the approach could potentially be generalized to other disease states and immunological phenotypes. In a later analysis, some 17,000 TCR beta sequences were associated with specific HLA alleles at a false discovery rate of 0.05. According to a later analysis, most CMV-associated TCR beta chains appeared to be HLA-restricted, and the HLA associations seemed to be driven largely by CMV exposure. Correlated functional status among segregating V segments might reflect linkage disequilibrium, but an unknown experimental factor could not be ruled out. In the study, 150 to 200 TCR beta chains were listed as associated with cytomegalovirus. Because HLA typing was unavailable for some donors at each locus, only the typed subset was used in association tests. Most TCR sequences were observed very rarely across donors, whereas some public TCRs were present in many individuals. Sequencing depth was assumed to be roughly uniform across donors in the presence/absence analyses, though that assumption may not hold. Because counts were too low, under 20 rarely observed V segments, including chromosome 9 orphons, were left out of the earlier analysis of 587 of the donors. Strong co-occurrence of HLA alleles, especially DR and DQ, made assigning TCR associations to individual alleles difficult. In a later analysis, HLA-associated TCR beta chains showed more clonal expansion and lower generation probabilities than non-associated chains that were equally common.

Libraries were constructed by the immunoSEQ multiplex PCR assay. The multiplex PCR relied on a mix of 60 forward primers for TCR Vbeta segments and 13 reverse primers for TCR Jbeta segments. The CDR3 region of rearranged TCR beta genes was amplified from genomic DNA by a multiplex PCR assay. Amplified TCR beta libraries were sequenced as 87-base-pair reads on the Illumina HiSeq System. Regarding the original processing steps: Across the roughly 600 repertoires, a later analysis counted tens of millions of unique TCR beta chains, 8.5 million to 12 million of which were shared by at least two donors. Raw reads were error-corrected and collapsed into unique sequences by a nearest-neighbor algorithm in which closely related sequences were merged to remove PCR and sequencing errors. CDR3 sequences were aligned to IMGT reference sequences to assign V, D and J gene segments. For a sequence to be retained, a match of at least six nucleotides was required to both a V gene segment and a J gene segment. Rearrangements were called productive when the CDR3 lacked stop codons and stayed in frame with V and J; all others were non-productive. CDR3 was defined according to IMGT convention as the region running from the second conserved V-encoded cysteine to the conserved J-encoded phenylalanine. Sequences without an unambiguous match to a single V gene segment were excluded from the earlier analysis of approximately 600 of the donors. In an earlier analysis of 450 to 700 of the donors, V segments were called functional above 56.7% productive rearrangements and were called segregating when the between-donor standard deviation exceeded 5%. A statistical classification framework was developed to diagnose cytomegalovirus status using the catalog of TCR beta chain sequences. In a later analysis, TCR nucleotide sequences were compared against IMGT/GENE-DB human TR gene sequences so that V and J genes could be assigned. A later analysis assigned CDR3 sequences and most-parsimonious VDJ recombination scenarios with the TCRdist pipeline. In a later analysis, each TCR beta chain was defined by its CDR3 amino acid sequence together with its V-gene family, and reads without a unique V-gene family were excluded. As a way to deal with suspected cross-contamination and a sequencing artifact, a later analysis dropped approximately 590 nucleotide sequences that were highly shared and had low generation probability. For each public chain, a later analysis derived a clonal expansion index from normalized ranks of inferred template counts within each repertoire. In a later analysis, generation probabilities were computed with a VDJ recombination model fitted to out-of-frame rearrangements, and the resulting probabilities were checked against IGoR. Hypergeometric tests were used in a later analysis to score TCR-TCR, TCR-HLA and TCR-CMV co-occurrence, with a repertoire-size bias correction applied to the TCR pairs. To estimate false discovery rates, a later analysis permuted the HLA or CMV assignments 20 times. In a later analysis, co-occurring TCRs were grouped using DBSCAN, and TCRdist sequence similarity was added for clustering within HLA-allele-positive subsets. Co-occurrence clustering excluded repertoires with fewer than 30,000 or more than 120,000 public chains, plus five with anomalous nucleotide sharing. Here the immuneACCESS table is served through TCRdb, limited to in-frame sequences with V and J called. Missing clones are a known gap in these copies; in checked studies unresolved V genes cover under half, and the rest lacks a known reason. V, J and clone size were drawn from that table, and D and trimming were deduced from the DNA. The sample profile shows about 81,000 clones; 77% of them were found once. Clones ranked in the top ten supply 2.5% to 3.5% of the sample.

This sequence uses TRBV6-6 and TRBJ2-7; a tentative D match to TRBD1 spans 6 bases. This TCR was recovered from a man aged 50 to 60 in good health and CMV-seropositive. The sample was PBMCs. The sequenced DNA is TGTGCCAGCAGCTCCGGACAGCTCTACGAGCAGTACTTC. This sequence encodes CASSSGQLYEQYF.